This entry lists 30 T cell receptor beta chains sequenced from one sample in a study of human T cells and chemical hapten exposure. TCRdb re-called the RACE reads through MiXCR, storing one row per CDR3 protein. The sample lists under 450,000 distinct CDR3 sequences, around 6% occurring once. Time point reported: patch test 2, 6 weeks after DPC sensitization. Documented treatment: therapeutic diphenylcyclopropenone sensitization with weekly scalp DPC. Sample: whole blood, taken in connection with sensitization to the hapten diphenylcyclopropenone (DPC). Receptors originate from a woman under 30 with alopecia areata. Some clones in this sample may be carry-over from other donors' samples.

The rearrangement joins TRBV7-9 to TRBJ2-7; D remains ambiguous. The V gene's germline CDR1 is SEHNR and CDR2 FQNEAQ (reference sequence). The CDR3 consists of 18 residues. Trimming took off 5 bases at V and 4 bases at J, with 27 bases between the two ends. CDR3 sequence reads: CASSRGLENRPLEYEQYF. In nucleotides, the CDR3 is TGTGCCAGCAGCAGAGGTCTAGAGAACCGGCCCCTAGAGTACGAGCAGTACTTC.

This clonotype was seen ten or more times. The chain combines TRBV5-1 with TRBJ1-4; TRBD1 agrees at 10 bases. Germline V gene data show CDR1 as SGHRS and CDR2 as YFSETQ. The V segment lost 3 bases and the J segment 10 bases; nucleotides outside the gene matches: 12. The CDR3 covers 16 residues. CDR3 nucleotides: TGCGCCAGCAGCTCCAAACCCGGGACAGGGGTTGGAAAACTGTTTTTT. Protein sequence: CASSSKPGTGVGKLFF. Full variable domain (remainder filled in from reference TRBV5-1 and TRBJ1-4): KAGVTQTPRYLIKTRGQQVTLSCSPISGHRSVSWYQQTPGQGLQFLFEYFSETQRNKGNFPGRFSGRQFSNSRSEMNVSTLELGDSALYLCASSSKPGTGVGKLFFGSGTQLSVL.

The rearrangement uses TRBV5-6 and TRBJ1-1; D might be TRBD1 (6 bases). The V end lost 1 base, the J end lost 5 bases, and 15 bases lay between the germline ends. This CDR3 region has 15 residues. Germline assignment: CDR1 SGHDT and CDR2 YYEEEE. The CDR3 spells CASSLIGGGWTEAFF. In DNA, the CDR3 is TGTGCCAGCAGCTTGATCGGCGGGGGCTGGACTGAAGCTTTCTTT. Using reference TRBV5-6 and TRBJ1-1 for the parts outside the CDR3, the full variable domain is DAGVTQSPTHLIKTRGQQVTLRCSPKSGHDTVSWYQQALGQGPQFIFQYYEEEERQRGNFPDRFSGHQFPNYSSELNVNALLLGDSALYLCASSLIGGGWTEAFFGQGTRLTVV.

This clonotype has a handful of counts. This chain links TRBV9 with TRBJ2-3; D is unclear. Germline assignment: CDR1 SGDLS and CDR2 YYNGEE. V lost 3 bases and J lost 1, with 12 bases in between. This CDR3 contains 15 residues. CDR3 nucleotides: TGTGCCAGCAGCGCTGCAAGGGCGGGCACAGATACGCAGTATTTT. This encodes CASSAARAGTDTQYF.

Only a few counts were recorded for this clonotype. The V call is TRBV12-3 or TRBV12-4, the J call TRBJ1-6; D perhaps matches TRBD1 (5 bases). The CDR3 contains 14 residues. V was trimmed by 3 bases and J by 8 bases, leaving 11 bases between them. CDR3: CASSLVGTHSPLHF. CDR3 sequence (DNA): TGTGCCAGCAGTTTGGTGGGGACGCATTCACCCCTCCACTTT.

This clonotype has at least ten counts. V usage is TRBV14 and J usage is TRBJ2-3, with 10 bases that match TRBD2. With 1 base clipped from V and 4 bases from J, the junction kept 5 bases outside the gene matches. Looked up from germline, CDR1 is SGHDN and CDR2 is FVKESK. The CDR3 spans 16 residues. CDR3 protein: CASSQAASGGADTQYF. DNA for the CDR3: TGTGCCAGCAGCCAAGCGGCTAGCGGGGGTGCAGATACGCAGTATTTT.

This clonotype was seen a few times. This chain connects TRBV5-6 to TRBJ1-4; possible D gene TRBD1, 6 bases. The V gene lost 4 bases and the J gene lost 5 bases, with 15 bases spanning the gap. This CDR3 region has 15 residues. CDR1 is SGHDT, CDR2 YYEEEE, per germline. In nucleotides, the CDR3 is TGTGCCAGCAGCGCTAAACAGGGCCCAAATGAAAAACTGTTTTTT. This translates into CASSAKQGPNEKLFF.

The chain couples TRBV7-2 to TRBJ2-1; the D is unclear. Germline CDR1 reads SGHTA; CDR2 reads FQGNSA. V lost 5 bases to trimming and J lost 0 bases, with 14 bases between them. This CDR3 contains 16 residues. Here the CDR3 DNA reads TGTGCCAGCAGCCCACGTTCAGAGAGCTCCTACAATGAGCAGTTCTTC. This gives the protein CASSPRSESSYNEQFF.

The rearrangement uses TRBV28 and TRBJ2-7, with D maybe TRBD2 (6 bases). The germline V gene has CDR1 MDHEN and CDR2 SYDVKM. V was clipped by 7 bases and J by 2 bases, with 18 bases between them. This CDR3 is 15 amino acids long. DNA of the CDR3: TGTGCCAGCATACCTTGGGGGACTGGGGCCTACGAGCAGTACTTC. This gives the protein CASIPWGTGAYEQYF.

This clonotype was counted ten times or more. The chain recombines TRBV10-3 with TRBJ1-2; 7 bases line up with TRBD1. V dropped 0 bases and J dropped 11; count of bases not matched to a gene: 6. The V gene's germline CDR1 is ENHRY and CDR2 SYGVKD. This CDR3 region has 13 residues. CDR3 DNA sequence: TGTGCCATCAGTGAGTCGCAACAGGGGATATACACCTTC. Protein sequence: CAISESQQGIYTF.

This clonotype was observed at least ten times. The chain couples TRBV20-1 to TRBJ1-1; 7 bases agree with TRBD1. V was pared by 0 bases and J by 1 base, with 8 bases of the junction left unmatched. CDR1 is DFQATT, CDR2 SNEGSKA, per germline (reference sequence). The CDR3 consists of 16 residues. In nucleotides, the CDR3 is TGCAGTGCTAGAGATCTGAGGGGGCTGCGGAACACTGAAGCTTTCTTT. Translating gives CSARDLRGLRNTEAFF.

This clonotype was seen ten or more times. The genes are TRBV20-1 and TRBJ2-1, with D perhaps being TRBD1 or TRBD2 (5 bases each). The CDR3 consists of 14 residues. CDR1 is DFQATT and CDR2 is SNEGSKA in the germline V gene (reference sequence). V dropped 0 bases and J dropped 9 bases, with 15 bases sitting between them. The CDR3 loop reads CSARDGTGRSEQFF. Written as DNA, the CDR3 is TGCAGTGCTAGAGATGGGACGGGACGAAGTGAGCAGTTCTTC.

The chain links TRBV5-1 to TRBJ1-1, with 7 bases fitting TRBD1. The CDR3 extends over 15 amino acids. Germline V gene data show CDR1 as SGHRS and CDR2 as YFSETQ. Losses at the gene ends were 0 bases for V and 0 bases for J; bases not matched to a gene: 2. The DNA of the CDR3 is TGCGCCAGCAGCTTGGTAACAGGGGTGAACACTGAAGCTTTCTTT. This codes for CASSLVTGVNTEAFF.

There are many counts of this clonotype. V usage is TRBV20-1 and J usage is TRBJ1-2; maybe TRBD1 (5 bases). CDR1 and CDR2 (germline): DFQATT, SNEGSKA (reference sequence). V was trimmed by 1 base and J by 3 bases, leaving 15 bases between them. This CDR3 has 15 residues. CDR3 sequence: CSARGAGEMDYGYTF. CDR3 DNA sequence: TGCAGTGCTAGAGGAGCGGGGGAAATGGACTATGGCTACACCTTC.

The chain has TRBV7-2 and TRBJ2-5; the D gene could be TRBD1 or TRBD2 (6 bases each). This CDR3 is 13 amino acids long. Between the trimmed V and J ends, which lost 7 bases and 5 bases, there was a span of 14 bases. CDR1 SGHTA and CDR2 FQGNSA come from the germline V gene. DNA for the CDR3: TGTGCCAGCACCCGGGGGCTACGTGAGACCCAGTACTTC. This sequence encodes CASTRGLRETQYF.

This clonotype showed up many times. V gene TRBV4-3 combines with J gene TRBJ1-4; TRBD1 is a possible D gene (6 bases). Germline assignment: CDR1 LGHNA and CDR2 YSLEER. Between the trimmed V and J ends, which lost 4 bases and 8 bases, there was a span of 11 bases. CDR3 length equals 13 residues. DNA for the CDR3: TGCGCCAGCAGCCTACAGGGTTACGAAAAACTGTTTTTT. Protein: CASSLQGYEKLFF.

The CDR3 DNA reads TGCAGTGCTAGGCCGGGACAGGTGGTAGCTGGGGCCAACGTCCTGACTTTC. This gives the protein CSARPGQVVAGANVLTF. The rearrangement uses TRBV20-1 and TRBJ2-6; the match to TRBD1 covers 8 bases. J gave up 2 bases and V 3 bases, and 9 bases lay outside the gene matches. Germline CDR1 and CDR2: DFQATT and SNEGSKA (reference sequence). The CDR3 has 17 residues.

This clonotype was recorded many times. This chain links TRBV6-2 or TRBV6-3 with TRBJ2-1; D may be TRBD1 (6 bases). V lost 7 bases to trimming and J lost 4 bases, with 11 bases between them. This CDR3 is built from 13 residues. Germline V gene lookup returns CDR1 MNHEY and CDR2 SVGEGT. CDR3 sequence (DNA): TGTGCCAGCACCTTGCAGGGGTACAATGAGCAGTTCTTC. Translation: CASTLQGYNEQFF.

This clonotype was observed many times. The CDR3 bases are TGCAGCGCCATTGCCGGGACACAGTATGGCTACACCTTC. It translates to CSAIAGTQYGYTF. The J gene is TRBJ1-2, the V gene TRBV29-1, with D tentatively TRBD1 (6 bases). V lost 7 bases and J lost 5, with 17 bases in between. The CDR3 has 13 residues. CDR1 SQVTM and CDR2 ANQGSEA come from the germline V gene.

The chain combines TRBV20-1 with TRBJ2-1, with D perhaps being TRBD1 or TRBD2 (5 bases each). Trimming cost V 1 base and J 10 bases, with 17 bases left between them. Germline CDR1 reads DFQATT; CDR2 reads SNEGSKA (reference sequence). This CDR3 comprises 14 residues. The CDR3 is CSARAPGVNREQFF. DNA for the CDR3: TGCAGTGCTAGAGCCCCCGGGGTAAACAGGGAGCAGTTCTTC.

The CDR3 spells CASSPPRGSSGYTF. The CDR3 nucleotides read TGTGCCAGCTCACCACCCCGGGGATCGAGTGGCTACACCTTC. This chain links TRBV18 with TRBJ1-2; D call uncertain. The ends were cut back, 0 bases at V and 7 bases at J, with 12 bases in the middle. Germline loops: CDR1 KGHSH, CDR2 LQKENI. The CDR3 loop spans 14 amino acids.

This clonotype has a count of ten or more. The chain has TRBV6-1 and TRBJ1-1; D is undetermined. This CDR3 has 15 amino acids. Trimming shortened V by 8 bases and J by 3 bases, and 19 bases separated the two germline ends. Per germline, CDR1 MNHNS and CDR2 SASEGT. The CDR3 region has the DNA TGTGCCAGCTCCGGGAGAAACAGTAAGTACACTGAAGCTTTCTTT. It yields the protein CASSGRNSKYTEAFF.

V usage is TRBV29-1 and J usage is TRBJ1-1; D is unresolved. The CDR3 is 12 residues long. The V end was cut by 5 bases, the J end by 7 bases, with 14 bases between. Germline V gene lookup returns CDR1 SQVTM and CDR2 ANQGSEA. The CDR3 nucleotides read TGCAGCGTTTACGATTCTAAAATTGAAGCTTTCTTT. It translates to CSVYDSKIEAFF.

This clonotype appeared many times. The chain recombines TRBV20-1 with TRBJ1-2; a possible D gene is TRBD1 (5 bases). V lost 3 bases and J lost 4, with 15 bases in between. Germline assignment: CDR1 DFQATT and CDR2 SNEGSKA (reference sequence). The CDR3 length is 14 residues. CDR3 nucleotide sequence: TGCAGTGCTAGTACGTCAGGGAGACTCTATGGCTACACCTTC. This translates into CSASTSGRLYGYTF.

This clonotype was found a few times. This sequence joins TRBV20-1 and TRBJ1-4, with 8 bases lining up with TRBD1. The V gene end was trimmed by 5 bases and the J gene end by 1 base; junction bases not matched to a gene: 6. The CDR3 has 15 residues. Germline V gives CDR1 DFQATT, CDR2 SNEGSKA (reference sequence). CDR3 coding DNA: TGCAGTGCTGCAGGGGGCGGTGAAACTAATGAAAAACTGTTTTTT. Protein: CSAAGGGETNEKLFF.

This clonotype was recorded at least ten times. V is TRBV12-3 or TRBV12-4 and J is TRBJ1-1; no reliable D call. This CDR3 contains 15 residues. V lost 3 bases and J 6 bases, leaving 17 bases between the germline ends. In nucleotides, the CDR3 is TGTGCCAGCAGTTTCTCAGGAGGGATGAGCGCTGAAGCTTTCTTT. Residues: CASSFSGGMSAEAFF.

The CDR3 bases are TGTGCCAGCAGCCGCCTGGGAGCTGAAAAACTGTTTTTT. Translation gives CASSRLGAEKLFF. The chain uses TRBV6-2 or TRBV6-3 and TRBJ1-4; D call uncertain. The V gene lost 6 bases and the J gene lost 7 bases, with 12 bases spanning the gap. Looked up from germline, CDR1 is MNHEY and CDR2 is SVGEGT. CDR3 length equals 13 residues.

This clonotype was seen a handful of times. This chain links TRBV20-1 with TRBJ2-7, with 14 bases fitting TRBD2. CDR1 is DFQATT, CDR2 SNEGSKA, per germline (reference sequence). The CDR3 extends over 19 amino acids. Germline trimming cut 1 base from V and 4 bases from J; bases unmatched to any gene: 15. CDR3 loop: CSARGIGLAGGTVEYEQYF. The CDR3 DNA reads as TGCAGTGCTAGAGGAATAGGACTAGCGGGGGGTACCGTGGAATACGAGCAGTACTTC.

At least ten counts were recorded for this clonotype. V is TRBV4-3 and J is TRBJ2-7, with D uncertain. Germline assignment: CDR1 LGHNA and CDR2 YSLEER. This CDR3 is built from 14 residues. V was trimmed by 3 bases and J by 3 bases, leaving 12 bases between them. In nucleotides, the CDR3 is TGCGCCAGCAGCCAGCGAGGTGGGCTCTACGAGCAGTACTTC. Translating gives CASSQRGGLYEQYF.

At least ten counts were recorded for this clonotype. The J gene is TRBJ1-6, the V gene TRBV15; 7 nucleotides agree with TRBD1. From germline, CDR1 is LNHNV and CDR2 YYDKDF (reference sequence). The J segment lost 5 bases and the V segment lost 5 bases, leaving 6 bases of the junction unmatched. This CDR3 region has 15 residues. For the CDR3, the DNA is TGTGCCACCAGCGGGACGGGACAGAATAATTCACCCCTCCACTTT. It translates to CATSGTGQNNSPLHF.